The rows below give T cell receptor beta chains drawn from one sample of a study of glioma-infiltrating T cells after dendritic cell vaccination. Clones were read by immunoSEQ multiplex PCR, and TCRdb kept only the in-frame ones, dropping some. The sample lists under 130,000 clones, 90% seen once, with more than 2.5% in the top ten. The sequenced sample was blood, obtained after dendritic cell vaccination. All receptors come from a human donor with glioblastoma. CDR3s include the opening cysteine and the closing phenylalanine or tryptophan. A D gene is named only where the DNA matches it firmly. Where a row states a size, it is once, few, many or the class of an expanded clone; other rows omit it.

d_call: NA; clone_size: NA; v_call: TRBV21-1; j_call: TRBJ2-5; cdr3_nt: TGTGCCAGGCCGGGGACTAGGGCAGAGGGGACCCAGTACTTC; cdr3_aa: CARPGTRAEGTQYF
d_call: TRBD1; clone_size: NA; v_call: TRBV19; j_call: TRBJ1-4; cdr3_nt: TGTGCCAGTAGTAGGGACTTGACAGGGGAAAAACTGTTTTTT; cdr3_aa: CASSRDLTGEKLFF
d_call: NA; clone_size: NA; v_call: TRBV18; j_call: TRBJ2-7; cdr3_nt: TGTGCCAGCTCACCAATCGCGGCTTCCTACGAGCAGTACTTC; cdr3_aa: CASSPIAASYEQYF
d_call: NA; clone_size: NA; v_call: TRBV29-1; j_call: TRBJ1-1; cdr3_nt: TGCAGCGTCGATTCGGGAGTGATGAACACTGAAGCTTTCTTT; cdr3_aa: CSVDSGVMNTEAFF
d_call: NA; clone_size: NA; v_call: TRBV27; j_call: TRBJ1-2; cdr3_nt: TGTGCCAGCAGACCCCTCGTGGGCGTCCATGGCTACACCTTC; cdr3_aa: CASRPLVGVHGYTF
d_call: TRBD1; clone_size: NA; v_call: TRBV6-1; j_call: TRBJ1-2; cdr3_nt: TGTGCCAGCAGTGAGGAGGGGGCCGGCTACACCTTC; cdr3_aa: CASSEEGAGYTF
d_call: NA; clone_size: NA; v_call: TRBV10-3; j_call: TRBJ2-5; cdr3_nt: TGTGCCATCAGTGATCCAAGGACTTACCAAGAGACCCAGTACTTC; cdr3_aa: CAISDPRTYQETQYF
d_call: NA; clone_size: NA; v_call: TRBV10-1; j_call: TRBJ1-4; cdr3_nt: TGCGCCAGCAGTGAGAACAGTAATGAAAAACTGTTTTTT; cdr3_aa: CASSENSNEKLFF
d_call: NA; clone_size: NA; v_call: TRBV7-3; j_call: TRBJ2-2; cdr3_nt: TGTGCCAGCGGCGGGGAGACCGGGGAGCTGTTTTTT; cdr3_aa: CASGGETGELFF
d_call: TRBD2; clone_size: NA; v_call: TRBV9; j_call: TRBJ2-1; cdr3_nt: TGTGCCAGCAGCCTGACTAGCGGGGCCTACAATGAGCAGTTCTTC; cdr3_aa: CASSLTSGAYNEQFF
d_call: TRBD2; clone_size: NA; v_call: TRBV4-2; j_call: TRBJ2-7; cdr3_nt: TGTGCCAGCAGCCAATCTCCGGGACTAGCTGGCCGGGGTGAGCAGTACTTC; cdr3_aa: CASSQSPGLAGRGEQYF
d_call: TRBD2; clone_size: NA; v_call: TRBV27; j_call: TRBJ2-7; cdr3_nt: TGTGCCAGCGGGGGACTAGCGAACGAGCAGTACTTC; cdr3_aa: CASGGLANEQYF
d_call: TRBD2; clone_size: NA; v_call: TRBV11-3; j_call: TRBJ2-3; cdr3_nt: TGTGCCAGCAGCACCGGGACTAGCGGATACACAGATACGCAGTATTTT; cdr3_aa: CASSTGTSGYTDTQYF
d_call: TRBD1; clone_size: NA; v_call: TRBV11-3; j_call: TRBJ2-5; cdr3_nt: TGTGCCAGCAGCTTGACAGGACAGGGGGAGACCCAGTACTTC; cdr3_aa: CASSLTGQGETQYF
d_call: NA; clone_size: NA; v_call: TRBV5-1; j_call: TRBJ1-3; cdr3_nt: TGCGCCAGCAGTGGAGGGAACTCTGGAAACACCATATATTTT; cdr3_aa: CASSGGNSGNTIYF
d_call: NA; clone_size: NA; v_call: TRBV5-8; j_call: TRBJ2-7; cdr3_nt: TGTGCCAGCAGCTTGTTTCGCGGGGGCGGCCGAGGGGAGCAGTACTTC; cdr3_aa: CASSLFRGGGRGEQYF
d_call: NA; clone_size: NA; v_call: TRBV5-1; j_call: TRBJ1-1; cdr3_nt: TGCGCCAGCAGCCCAGGGGACCTCACCGGGGCTGAAGCTTTCTTT; cdr3_aa: CASSPGDLTGAEAFF
d_call: TRBD2; clone_size: NA; v_call: TRBV28; j_call: TRBJ2-5; cdr3_nt: TGTGCCAGCAGCCCTCCCTCCCGCCTAGCGGTCCAAGAGACCCAGTACTTC; cdr3_aa: CASSPPSRLAVQETQYF
d_call: NA; clone_size: few; v_call: TRBV7-9; j_call: TRBJ2-1; cdr3_nt: TGTGCCAGCAGCGGGCGGGCGTCAGGCGCCTTCCTCTACAATGAGCAGTTCTTC; cdr3_aa: CASSGRASGAFLYNEQFF
d_call: TRBD1; clone_size: NA; v_call: TRBV7-8; j_call: TRBJ2-5; cdr3_nt: TGTGCCAGCAGCCGGACAGGGACCCTTCGTGAGACCCAGTACTTC; cdr3_aa: CASSRTGTLRETQYF
d_call: NA; clone_size: NA; v_call: TRBV9; j_call: TRBJ1-1; cdr3_nt: TGTGCCAGCAGCGGGGACATCATAAACACTGAAGCTTTCTTT; cdr3_aa: CASSGDIINTEAFF
d_call: TRBD2; clone_size: NA; v_call: TRBV4-1; j_call: TRBJ2-7; cdr3_nt: TGCGCCAGCAGCCAAGGACTAGCGGGAGCCTACGAGCAGTACTTC; cdr3_aa: CASSQGLAGAYEQYF
d_call: NA; clone_size: NA; v_call: TRBV30; j_call: TRBJ2-7; cdr3_nt: TGTGCCTGGGAATCACTAGGAAACTACGAGCAGTACTTC; cdr3_aa: CAWESLGNYEQYF
d_call: NA; clone_size: NA; v_call: TRBV5-1; j_call: TRBJ2-7; cdr3_nt: TGCGCCAGCAGCTTGGGAGGGATAACCTACGAGCAGTACTTC; cdr3_aa: CASSLGGITYEQYF
d_call: NA; clone_size: NA; v_call: TRBV5-1; j_call: TRBJ2-3; cdr3_nt: TGCGCCAGCAGCTTTACTAGCCCAGATACGCAGTATTTT; cdr3_aa: CASSFTSPDTQYF
d_call: NA; clone_size: NA; v_call: TRBV6-5; j_call: TRBJ2-3; cdr3_nt: TGTGCCAGCAGTTACTCGATCAGTGCCGGCACAGATACGCAGTATTTT; cdr3_aa: CASSYSISAGTDTQYF
d_call: TRBD2; clone_size: NA; v_call: TRBV5-4; j_call: TRBJ2-3; cdr3_nt: TGTGCCAGCAGCCCCCCCAGACTAGCGGCAACAGATACGCAGTATTTT; cdr3_aa: CASSPPRLAATDTQYF
d_call: NA; clone_size: NA; v_call: TRBV21-1; j_call: TRBJ1-1; cdr3_nt: TGTGCCAGCAGCAAAGGAAGTGACGGGGAGGCTTTGAACACTGAAGCTTTCTTT; cdr3_aa: CASSKGSDGEALNTEAFF
d_call: NA; clone_size: NA; v_call: TRBV5-4; j_call: TRBJ1-1; cdr3_nt: TGTGCCAGCAGCCCGGGGGGGGGCAGAACTGAAGCTTTCTTT; cdr3_aa: CASSPGGGRTEAFF
d_call: NA; clone_size: NA; v_call: TRBV7-8; j_call: TRBJ2-1; cdr3_nt: TGTGCCAGCAGCCCCCGTTGGCGTGGGGCTAGCGATACCTACAATGAGCAGTTCTTC; cdr3_aa: CASSPRWRGASDTYNEQFF
d_call: NA; clone_size: NA; v_call: TRBV6-6; j_call: TRBJ2-3; cdr3_nt: TGTGCCAGCAGTTCTCAAACTGCCCAATTCTCAGATACGCAGTATTTT; cdr3_aa: CASSSQTAQFSDTQYF
d_call: TRBD1; clone_size: NA; v_call: TRBV7-9; j_call: TRBJ2-7; cdr3_nt: TGTGCCAGCAGGCCAGCCCATGGGGGACAGGGGTACTCCTACGAGCAGTACTTC; cdr3_aa: CASRPAHGGQGYSYEQYF
d_call: NA; clone_size: NA; v_call: TRBV2; j_call: TRBJ2-7; cdr3_nt: TGTGCCAGCAAAGGACAGCGAGCCTACGAGCAGTACTTC; cdr3_aa: CASKGQRAYEQYF
d_call: NA; clone_size: once; v_call: TRBV9; j_call: TRBJ2-5; cdr3_nt: TGTGCCAGCAGCGTAGTTGGAGGCCTGGAGACCCAGTACTTC; cdr3_aa: CASSVVGGLETQYF
d_call: TRBD1; clone_size: NA; v_call: TRBV5-1; j_call: TRBJ2-7; cdr3_nt: TGCGCCAGCAGCTTGGCAGGGACAGGGTTCTACGAGCAGTACTTC; cdr3_aa: CASSLAGTGFYEQYF
d_call: TRBD1; clone_size: NA; v_call: TRBV5-1; j_call: TRBJ1-6; cdr3_nt: TGCGCCAGCTGCTCCGGGACAGCAAATTCACCCCTCCACTTT; cdr3_aa: CASCSGTANSPLHF
d_call: NA; clone_size: NA; v_call: TRBV2; j_call: TRBJ2-7; cdr3_nt: TGTGCCAGCAGTCGGCAGGGCCTCTCCTACGAGCAGTACTTC; cdr3_aa: CASSRQGLSYEQYF
d_call: NA; clone_size: NA; v_call: TRBV5-1; j_call: TRBJ2-5; cdr3_nt: TGCGCCAGCAGCACCCTTGCGGGGTCATATCAAGAGACCCAGTACTTC; cdr3_aa: CASSTLAGSYQETQYF
d_call: NA; clone_size: NA; v_call: TRBV2; j_call: TRBJ1-2; cdr3_nt: TGTGCCAGCAGTGGGCTCGGGACACTCTTATATGGCTACACCTTC; cdr3_aa: CASSGLGTLLYGYTF